This TCR beta chain comes out of a study of shared clonotypes between healthy human individuals. Measured with immunoSEQ multiplex PCR; TCRdb has only the in-frame clones, and not every one. Of roughly 650,000 clones in the sample, 97% were seen once. Trimming removed 5 bases at V and 1 base at J, with 20 bases between. Germline lookup yields CDR1 SEHNR and CDR2 FQNEAQ (reference sequence). This CDR3 spans 17 amino acids. The chain carries TRBV7-9 and TRBJ1-1; no reliable D call. Material: naive CD4+ T cells sorted from blood. Stated subset: CD45RA+ positively selected. This receptor was taken from a woman in her 30s in good health. The CDR3 is CASSPSGVQKQNTEAFF. CDR3 nucleotides: TGTGCCAGCAGCCCCTCCGGCGTGCAGAAACAGAACACTGAAGCTTTCTTT. Using reference TRBV7-9 and TRBJ1-1 for the parts outside the CDR3, the full variable domain is DTGVSQNPRHKITKRGQNVTFRCDPISEHNRLYWYRQTLGQGPEFLTYFQNEAQLEKSRLLSDRFSAERPKGSFSTLEIQRTEQGDSAMYLCASSPSGVQKQNTEAFFGQGTRLTVV.